The present TCR beta chain was sequenced within a study of T cells in Graves' hyperthyroidism and ophthalmopathy. Looking at the study overall: Before any treatment, at initial diagnosis, peripheral blood was collected.

This CDR3 contains 15 residues. V shed 4 bases and J 6 bases; nucleotides not matched to a gene: 7. Germline V gene data show CDR1 as SNHLY and CDR2 as FYNNEI. In its sample, this clonotype was seen many times. Its matching antigen is unknown. Regions amplified from RNA transcripts were the TCR beta CDR3 regions. A first-round RT-PCR of the TCR CDR3 used the HTBI primer set. Using its own MiXCR run on the multiplex PCR reads, TCRdb lists one record per CDR3 protein. The sample lists about 640,000 distinct CDR3 sequences, less than 25% occurring once. Study observations and caveats: Blood also carried most thyroid clonotypes expanded above 0.001. Ophthalmopathy and stable hyperthyroidism were told apart by a 13 V-J model.

Uncontrolled infection, other autoimmune disease, pregnancy and lactation each barred patients from inclusion. The source of this sequence is a man aged 25-45 years with Graves' ophthalmopathy. The rearrangement links TRBV2 to TRBJ2-3, with TRBD2 matching 10 bases. Sequenced material: blood. CDR3 in amino acids: CASSALAGESDTQYF. DNA for the CDR3: TGTGCCAGCAGTGCCCTAGCGGGAGAGAGTGATACGCAGTATTTT.